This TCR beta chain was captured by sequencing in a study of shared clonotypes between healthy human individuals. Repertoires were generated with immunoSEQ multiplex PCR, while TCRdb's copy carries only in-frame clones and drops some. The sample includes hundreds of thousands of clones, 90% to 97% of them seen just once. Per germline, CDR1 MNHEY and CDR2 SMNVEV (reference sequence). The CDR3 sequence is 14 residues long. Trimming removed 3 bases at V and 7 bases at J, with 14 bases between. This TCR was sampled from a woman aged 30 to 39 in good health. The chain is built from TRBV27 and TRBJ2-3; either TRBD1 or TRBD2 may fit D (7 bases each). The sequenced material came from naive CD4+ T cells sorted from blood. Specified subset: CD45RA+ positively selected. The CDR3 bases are TGTGCCAGCAGTTTTAGCAGGGGGGGTTATACGCAGTATTTT. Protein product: CASSFSRGGYTQYF.